This is a list of T cell receptor beta chains from one sample in a study of blood T cell repertoires in COVID-19. This table comes from immunoSEQ multiplex PCR, and its TCRdb copy is limited to in-frame clones, with some not included. Among 130,000 or so clones listed, roughly 84% were seen once. Material: PBMCs or T cells enriched from blood (not recorded which). Every receptor here comes from a woman aged 30 to 39 who had recovered from COVID-19. The CDR3 runs from the conserved cysteine through the conserved F or W. The D gene is left open where the match is weak. Size values are once, few and many counts, or a class for expanded clones, and some rows have none.

>.|TRBD1|TRBJ2-7|TRBV29-1
TGCAGCGTTGAAGACACAGGGGCATCGTACGAGCAGTACTTC
CSVEDTGASYEQYF
>few|TRBD2|TRBJ2-7|TRBV30
TGTGCCTGGAGTTGGTTAGCGGGAGGTTCCGACGAGCAGTACTTC
CAWSWLAGGSDEQYF
>.|TRBD2|TRBJ2-1|TRBV19
TGTGCCAGTAGTACCGCTAGCGGGAGCTACAATGAGCAGTTCTTC
CASSTASGSYNEQFF
>.|.|TRBJ2-7|TRBV6-5
TGTGCCAGCAGTCCGGGACAAGGCGGGTCTCGCGAGCAGTACTTC
CASSPGQGGSREQYF
>.|TRBD2|TRBJ2-7|TRBV5-1
TGCGCCAGCAGCTTGAGTAGCGGGAGATACGAGCAGTACTTC
CASSLSSGRYEQYF
>.|TRBD1|TRBJ2-7|TRBV4-1
TGCGCCAGCAGCCGGTCCGAGGGACAGGGGGGCTACGAGCAGTACTTC
CASSRSEGQGGYEQYF
>.|.|TRBJ1-6|TRBV27
TGTGCCAGCAGTTTAGCGGGTTGGGGTTTGACACCCCTCCACTTT
CASSLAGWGLTPLHF
>.|.|TRBJ2-5|TRBV28
TGTGCCACCTCTCGGGGAGTGGGGGCAGCCGAAGAGACCCAGTACTTC
CATSRGVGAAEETQYF
>.|TRBD2|TRBJ2-3|TRBV7-2
TGTGCCAGCAGCTTAGGGGGCGGGAGAGATACGCAGTATTTT
CASSLGGGRDTQYF
>few|.|TRBJ1-4|TRBV29-1
TGCAGCGTTGAGCAGGGGAGAGGTGAAAAACTGTTTTTT
CSVEQGRGEKLFF
>.|TRBD2|TRBJ2-3|TRBV7-2
TGTGCCAGCAGCTCCCACCGGGGGGGTAGGTCCACAGATACGCAGTATTTT
CASSSHRGGRSTDTQYF
>.|TRBD1|TRBJ1-5|TRBV28
TGTGCCAGCAGAGGGACAGGTGCGGGTCAGCCCCAGCATTTT
CASRGTGAGQPQHF
>.|.|TRBJ2-3|TRBV5-8
TGTGCCAGCAGCTTGGCCTGGGGGCCAGATACGCAGTATTTT
CASSLAWGPDTQYF
>.|.|TRBJ2-6|TRBV28
TGTGCCAGCAGTTCCCCGTCGAGCTCTGGGGCCAACGTCCTGACTTTC
CASSSPSSSGANVLTF
>.|.|TRBJ1-6|TRBV7-9
TGTGCCAGCAGCATGCTCGGTTCACCCCTCCACTTT
CASSMLGSPLHF
>.|.|TRBJ2-3|TRBV9
TGTGCCAGCAGCGTAGCAGTCTCGCCAGATACGCAGTATTTT
CASSVAVSPDTQYF
>.|.|TRBJ1-1|TRBV5-1
TGCGCCAGCAGCTTGGTGGCAGGGAAGGCTGAAGCTTTCTTT
CASSLVAGKAEAFF
>.|.|TRBJ1-2|TRBV7-2
TGTGCCAGCAGCTCCGGTCCCAGGGGTGGCTACACCTTC
CASSSGPRGGYTF
>.|.|TRBJ1-4|TRBV4-1
TGCGCCAGCAGCCAAGATAGGGGGTCAACTAATGAAAAACTGTTTTTT
CASSQDRGSTNEKLFF
>.|TRBD2|TRBJ2-7|TRBV7-2
TGTGCCAGCAGCCCCAACGGACTAGCGGGAGACGAGCAGTACTTC
CASSPNGLAGDEQYF
>.|.|TRBJ2-1|TRBV7-2
TGTGCCAGCAGCCCCCGGCCGAGGGAGGACAATGAGCAGTTCTTC
CASSPRPREDNEQFF
>.|TRBD2|TRBJ2-7|TRBV6-2/TRBV6-3
TGTGCCAGCAGTCACTACGCCGGGACTAGCTACGAGCAGTACTTC
CASSHYAGTSYEQYF
>.|.|TRBJ2-7|TRBV24-1
TGTGCCACCAGTGATCGGGGCTACGAGCAGTACTTC
CATSDRGYEQYF
>.|.|TRBJ2-1|TRBV7-6
TGTGCCAGCAGCCCCCCAGGTCGCTTGAGCTCCTACAATGAGCAGTTCTTC
CASSPPGRLSSYNEQFF
>.|TRBD2|TRBJ2-1|TRBV28
TGTGCCAGCAGCAGTAACTGGGGGGGACTAGCGGTTTTAGGGCAGTTCTTC
CASSSNWGGLAVLGQFF
>.|.|TRBJ2-7|TRBV15
TGTGCCACCAGGGGAGAGACCTACGAGCAGTACTTC
CATRGETYEQYF
>.|TRBD2|TRBJ2-5|TRBV27
TGTGCCAGCAGTTTAGGACTAGCGGGAGAGACCCAGTACTTC
CASSLGLAGETQYF
>.|.|TRBJ1-4|TRBV28
TGTGCCAGCAGTTTTCAGGGCCCTAATGAAAAACTGTTTTTT
CASSFQGPNEKLFF
>once|.|TRBJ2-2|TRBV7-2
TGTGCCAGCAGCCGTCCCCTCACCGGGGAGCTGTTTTTT
CASSRPLTGELFF
>.|TRBD1|TRBJ1-5|TRBV2
TGTGCCAGCAGTAAGGGACAGCCCAATCAGCCCCAGCATTTT
CASSKGQPNQPQHF
>.|.|TRBJ2-7|TRBV30
TGTGCCTGGAGTGGAGGAGGGCTCCCCTACGAGCAGTACTTC
CAWSGGGLPYEQYF
>few|TRBD2|TRBJ2-1|TRBV9
TGTGCCAGCAGCGGGTCTAGCGGGGGATACAATGAGCAGTTCTTC
CASSGSSGGYNEQFF
>.|TRBD1|TRBJ1-1|TRBV19
TGTGCCAGTAGGATGACAGGGATGAACACTGAAGCTTTCTTT
CASRMTGMNTEAFF
>.|.|TRBJ2-5|TRBV30
TGTGCCCTTACGGTCTACCAAGAGACCCAGTACTTC
CALTVYQETQYF
>.|.|TRBJ2-7|TRBV1
TGCACCAGCAGCCAAGTCGGGGCAGCGGGAGGGGCCTACGAGCAGTACTTC
CTSSQVGAAGGAYEQYF
>.|TRBD1|TRBJ1-1|TRBV24-1
TGTGCCACCAGTGCCACGACAGGGGGCATGTCTGAAGCTTTCTTT
CATSATTGGMSEAFF
>.|TRBD1|TRBJ1-4|TRBV18
TGTGCCAGCTCAATACAGGGGCGGACTAATGAAAAACTGTTTTTT
CASSIQGRTNEKLFF
>.|.|TRBJ1-2|TRBV2
TGTGCCAGCAGTGAGACGGAGGGCTACACCTTC
CASSETEGYTF
>.|.|TRBJ1-2|TRBV28
TGTGCCAGCAGTTTCCCAGGGGTCTATGGCTACACCTTC
CASSFPGVYGYTF
>.|.|TRBJ1-1|TRBV4-1
TGCGCCAGCAGCCAAGGAGGCAGCAAAACTGAAGCTTTCTTT
CASSQGGSKTEAFF
>.|.|TRBJ1-5|TRBV19
TGTGCCACCTCCGGGTCCCAAAGGCGTAATCAGCCCCAGCATTTT
CATSGSQRRNQPQHF
>.|TRBD1|TRBJ2-2|TRBV28
TGTGCCAGCCTTACAGGGGGCGAAAACGGGGAGCTGTTTTTT
CASLTGGENGELFF
>.|.|TRBJ2-7|TRBV27
TGTGCCAGCAGTCTGACAGACGAATCCTACGAGCAGTACTTC
CASSLTDESYEQYF
>.|.|TRBJ2-1|TRBV7-2
TGTGCCAGCAGCTCACTCCTTGGCTCCTACAATGAGCAGTTCTTC
CASSSLLGSYNEQFF
>.|.|TRBJ2-3|TRBV30
TGTGCCTGGAGTTTTTTGGCGACACCTTATTTT
CAWSFLATPYF
>.|.|TRBJ2-3|TRBV5-5
TGTGCCAGCAGCCCGACAGTAAGTTCTAGCACAGATACGCAGTATTTT
CASSPTVSSSTDTQYF
>.|.|TRBJ2-3|TRBV7-3
TGTGCCAGCAGCCCTAGCACAGATACGCAGTATTTT
CASSPSTDTQYF
>.|.|TRBJ1-3|TRBV5-8
TGTGCCAGCAGCTTGGGCCAGGGGACAGGAAACACCATATATTTT
CASSLGQGTGNTIYF
>.|TRBD1|TRBJ2-3|TRBV14
TGTGCCAGCAGCCTCTGGGACAGGGAGACAGATACGCAGTATTTT
CASSLWDRETDTQYF
>.|.|TRBJ2-2|TRBV14
TGTGCCAGCAGCCAAGTCGGGTTCCGGGAGCTGTTTTTT
CASSQVGFRELFF
>.|TRBD2|TRBJ2-1|TRBV7-3
TGTGCCAGCAGCTTAAAAGCTAGCGGCGGTGAGCAGTTCTTC
CASSLKASGGEQFF
>many|.|TRBJ2-7|TRBV29-1
TGCAGCGTACAGGGTATCTCCTACGAGCAGTACTTC
CSVQGISYEQYF
>.|TRBD1|TRBJ1-2|TRBV7-2
TGTGCCAGCAGCCCGCGGACAGGGACGGGGGGCTACACCTTC
CASSPRTGTGGYTF